This T cell receptor (beta chain) was documented in a study of shared clonotypes between healthy human individuals. Naive CD8 cells, CD45RO-negative and positively selected for CCR7, excluded terminally differentiated effector memory CD45RA+ cells. Data came from immunoSEQ multiplex PCR; TCRdb stores just in-frame clones and leaves some out. Of 1.5 million to 2.5 million clones listed, roughly 95% are singletons. Points on this clone: Other nucleotide sequences from this sample produce the same CDR3.

This CDR3 is 14 amino acids long. The germline V gene has CDR1 MNHEY and CDR2 SMNVEV (reference sequence). The V and J ends lost 3 bases and 4 bases respectively, with 12 bases between them. The V call is TRBV27, the J call TRBJ1-1, with D tentatively TRBD1 (5 bases). Material: naive CD8+ T cells sorted from blood. The TCR sequence derives from a man aged 18 to 30 in good health. The CDR3 loop is CASSLGGGGTEAFF. CDR3 bases: TGTGCCAGCAGTTTGGGCGGCGGGGGCACTGAAGCTTTCTTT.